This record looks at one TCR beta chain sequence and its context. TCRdb's table, derived via immunoSEQ multiplex PCR, lists solely in-frame clones and lacks some. The sample carries roughly 100,000 clones, just under 95% recorded once. These data come from a study of T cell changes during pregnancy in multiple sclerosis. The V gene's germline CDR1 is SGHDN and CDR2 FVKESK. This CDR3 is 16 amino acids long. The V segment lost 0 bases and the J segment 8 bases; nucleotides outside the gene matches: 9. The sequence was obtained from a female donor with multiple sclerosis, enrolled in a pregnancy study. The chain couples TRBV14 to TRBJ2-4, with TRBD1 matching over 8 bases. Source: peripheral blood, taken after pregnancy. Here the CDR3 DNA reads TGTGCCAGCAGCCAAGACCCCGGACAGGGTGGCGACATTCAGTACTTC. Residues: CASSQDPGQGGDIQYF.